This TCR beta chain was recorded in a study of T cells in Graves' hyperthyroidism and ophthalmopathy. The study's findings and limits: Ophthalmopathy was separated from stable hyperthyroidism by a 13 V-J model.

Authors of the study amplified TCR beta CDR3 regions from RNA transcripts. Primed by the HTBI set, a first-round RT-PCR was run on the TCR CDR3. Each CDR3 protein gets one entry after TCRdb re-called the multiplex PCR reads with MiXCR. The table lists almost 600,000 distinct CDR3 sequences, around 14% of them singletons. This clonotype was recorded many times. Its antigen is still unknown. The junction does not match germline at one end; this may be a read error. This CDR3 is 12 amino acids long. CDR1 and CDR2 (germline): SEHNR, FQNEAQ (reference sequence). In making diagnoses, clinical symptoms, serum thyroxine and TRAb, thyroid ultrasound and orbital computed tomography were all used. Initially, at the first diagnosis of hyperthyroidism and before any ophthalmopathy symptoms, blood was sampled. About 10 ml fresh peripheral blood yielded the PBMCs.

The origin of this receptor is a woman aged 30 to 39 with Graves' hyperthyroidism that later progressed to Graves' ophthalmopathy. Sequencing used blood. This chain uses TRBV7-9 with TRBJ1-1; D is unclear. The chain's CDR3 is CASSPLKTEAFF. In DNA form, the CDR3 reads TGTGCCAGCAGCCCACTGAAGACTGAAGCTTTCTTT. The full variable domain, rest sourced from reference TRBV7-9 and TRBJ1-1, is DTGVSQNPRHKITKRGQNVTFRCDPISEHNRLYWYRQTLGQGPEFLTYFQNEAQLEKSRLLSDRFSAERPKGSFSTLEIQRTEQGDSAMYLCASSPLKTEAFFGQGTRLTVV.